The 20 T cell receptor beta chains presented below share a single source sample, sequenced in a study of cytomegalovirus exposure and HLA in healthy donors. Researchers ran the PCR with 60 Vbeta and 13 Jbeta primers. Data came from immunoSEQ multiplex PCR; TCRdb stores just in-frame clones and leaves some out. The repertoire consists of 65,000 to 90,000 clones, with roughly 70% occurring once and the leading ten covering roughly an eighth. The specimen sequenced was PBMCs. Source of these receptors: an older man in good health and CMV-seronegative.

The V call is TRBV7-2, the J call TRBJ1-4; D call uncertain. Trimming left V 1 base short and J 4 bases short, with 7 bases between. Germline V gene data show CDR1 as SGHTA and CDR2 as FQGNSA. The CDR3 loop spans 14 amino acids. The CDR3 DNA reads as TGTGCCAGCAGCTTAGTGTCGGGTAATGAAAAACTGTTTTTT. Residues: CASSLVSGNEKLFF.

The rearrangement joins TRBV28 to TRBJ1-2, with 10 bases fitting TRBD1. Looked up from germline, CDR1 is MDHEN and CDR2 is SYDVKM. After removal of 4 bases from V and 2 bases from J, the junction contained 4 bases not matched to a gene. CDR3 length: 15 amino acids. The CDR3 spells CASSSGTGANYGYTF. As DNA, the CDR3 is TGTGCCAGCAGTTCAGGGACAGGGGCGAACTATGGCTACACCTTC.

The chain couples TRBV28 to TRBJ2-7; the D gene is possibly TRBD1 (5 bases). CDR1 and CDR2 (germline): MDHEN, SYDVKM. Trimming removed 2 bases from V and 5 bases from J, with 10 bases in between. The CDR3 covers 13 residues. Here the CDR3 reads CASSLTGWHEQYF. The DNA for the CDR3 is TGTGCCAGCAGTTTAACAGGTTGGCACGAGCAGTACTTC.

V and J are TRBV10-3 and TRBJ2-3, with a tentative D call TRBD2 (6 bases). The CDR3 sequence is 16 residues long. The V and J ends lost 0 bases and 2 bases respectively, with 12 bases between them. Per the germline V gene, CDR1 is ENHRY and CDR2 is SYGVKD. CDR3 coding DNA: TGTGCCATCAGTGAGTCGAATCAGGGACTCACAGATACGCAGTATTTT. Translating it yields CAISESNQGLTDTQYF.

This rearrangement joins TRBV21-1 to TRBJ2-7; no DNA check was done on the table's D call, TRBD1. TRBV21-1 is a known pseudogene. This CDR3 is built from 17 residues. CDR3 in amino acids: CASSNIPLQGSIYEQYF. The CDR3 region has the DNA TGTGCCAGCAGCAATATCCCCCTACAGGGTTCTATCTACGAGCAGTACTTC.

V gene TRBV5-4 combines with J gene TRBJ1-4; possible D gene TRBD1, 6 bases. Looked up from germline, CDR1 is SGHNT and CDR2 is YYREEE (reference sequence). With 3 bases removed from V and 4 bases from J, the gap between germline ends came to 13 bases. The CDR3 runs 15 residues. The CDR3 DNA reads TGTGCCAGCAGCTCATCGACAGGAGATAATGAAAAACTGTTTTTT. As protein: CASSSSTGDNEKLFF.

The V and J genes are TRBV11-2 and TRBJ2-5; D might be TRBD1 (6 bases). From germline, CDR1 is SGHAT and CDR2 FQNNGV. The CDR3 sequence is 16 residues long. V lost 3 bases, J lost 4 bases, and 18 bases lay in between. The CDR3 loop reads CASSFGGSAVRETQYF. The DNA for the CDR3 is TGTGCCAGCAGCTTTGGGGGCTCGGCAGTACGAGAGACCCAGTACTTC.

The chain has TRBV18 and TRBJ1-5; unclear D gene. The length of the CDR3 is 13 residues. Germline V gives CDR1 KGHSH, CDR2 LQKENI. The V gene lost 2 bases and the J gene lost 4 bases, with 6 bases spanning the gap. The CDR3 here is CASSPTQNQPQHF. The CDR3 DNA follows: TGTGCCAGCTCACCAACACAGAATCAGCCCCAGCATTTT.

The chain recombines TRBV5-1 with TRBJ2-7, with TRBD2 identical over 7 bases. The CDR3 is 16 residues long. Germline loops: CDR1 SGHRS, CDR2 YFSETQ. With V trimmed by 1 base and J by 6 bases, 13 bases remained unmatched. The CDR3 loop reads CASSLSRASGLLEQYF. DNA of the CDR3: TGCGCCAGCAGCTTGTCTCGGGCTAGCGGTCTGCTCGAGCAGTACTTC.

This clone has just one count. V usage is TRBV5-6 and J usage is TRBJ2-4; 11 nucleotides line up with TRBD2. This CDR3 is built from 16 residues. Germline values: CDR1 SGHDT, CDR2 YYEEEE. The ends lost 4 bases at V and 7 bases at J; junction bases unmatched: 10. CDR3 DNA: TGTGCCAGCAGCCCCGGGACTAGCGGCACCCTCAACATTCAGTACTTC. The encoded protein is CASSPGTSGTLNIQYF.

This rearrangement joins TRBV4-2 to TRBJ2-1; 13 bases align to TRBD2. The trim removed 1 base at V and 7 bases at J, leaving 1 base unmatched. There are 15 residues in the CDR3. Germline V gene sequence: CDR1 LGHNA, CDR2 YNFKEQ. The CDR3 DNA is TGTGCCAGCAGCCAAGGGACTAGCGGGAGTAATGAGCAGTTCTTC. It is translated as CASSQGTSGSNEQFF.

The chain uses TRBV18 and TRBJ2-5; 7 nucleotides align to TRBD1. J was trimmed by 4 bases and V by 3 bases; bases with no gene match: 11. Germline CDR1 KGHSH, CDR2 LQKENI. This CDR3 has 16 residues. The CDR3 loop is CASSPPGQRTSETQYF. DNA for the CDR3: TGTGCCAGCTCACCGCCGGGACAGCGAACTTCAGAGACCCAGTACTTC.

This chain links TRBV5-5 with TRBJ1-6; D is unclear. The CDR3 contains 13 residues. Germline CDR1 is SGHKS and CDR2 is YYEKEE (reference sequence). The V end lost 3 bases, the J end lost 9 bases, and 10 bases lay between the germline ends. As DNA, the CDR3 is TGTGCCAGCAGCTACGACATAGGTTCACCCCTCCACTTT. Its protein is CASSYDIGSPLHF.

The CDR3 nucleotides read TGTGCCAGCAGCCAGGGACAGGGACCCTACGAGCAGTACTTC. Its translation: CASSQGQGPYEQYF. The J gene is TRBJ2-7, the V gene TRBV14; 9 bases are a match to TRBD1. The CDR3 sequence is 14 residues long. Germline values: CDR1 SGHDN, CDR2 FVKESK. Trimming cost V 3 bases and J 2 bases; bases outside gene matches: 2. The complete variable domain, with remaining parts taken from reference TRBV14 and TRBJ2-7, reads EAGVTQFPSHSVIEKGQTVTLRCDPISGHDNLYWYRRVMGKEIKFLLHFVKESKQDESGMPNNRFLAERTGGTYSTLKVQPAELEDSGVYFCASSQGQGPYEQYFGPGTRLTVT.

CDR3 in amino acids: CASSSSPGKLFF. The CDR3 nucleotides are TGTGCCAGCAGCTCCTCTCCAGGAAAACTGTTTTTT. This sequence joins TRBV7-9 and TRBJ1-4; no definite D call. The CDR3 spans 12 residues. Germline V gene sequence: CDR1 SEHNR, CDR2 FQNEAQ (reference sequence). With 4 bases removed from V and 10 bases from J, the gap between germline ends came to 10 bases. Complete variable domain (other parts from reference TRBV7-9 and TRBJ1-4): DTGVSQNPRHKITKRGQNVTFRCDPISEHNRLYWYRQTLGQGPEFLTYFQNEAQLEKSRLLSDRFSAERPKGSFSTLEIQRTEQGDSAMYLCASSSSPGKLFFGSGTQLSVL.

The V gene is TRBV30, the J gene TRBJ1-1; D perhaps matches TRBD1 (5 bases). The CDR3 loop spans 13 amino acids. CDR1 and CDR2 (germline): GTSNPN, SVGIG (reference sequence). Between the trimmed V and J ends, which lost 1 base and 4 bases, there was a span of 10 bases. This chain's CDR3 is CAWSGRATTEAFF. Here the CDR3 DNA reads TGTGCCTGGAGTGGCAGGGCGACCACTGAAGCTTTCTTT.

This rearrangement joins TRBV27 to TRBJ2-7, with TRBD2 matching 8 bases. The CDR3 runs to 15 residues. CDR1 and CDR2 (germline): MNHEY, SMNVEV (reference sequence). With 5 bases clipped from V and 1 base from J, the junction kept 7 bases outside the gene matches. For the CDR3, the DNA is TGTGCCAGCAGTCTCACCGGGGGGGGGTCCTACGAGCAGTACTTC. Translated: CASSLTGGGSYEQYF.

The DNA for the CDR3 is TGTGCCAGCAGTGAAGCGCGGGGGGCGCGCTACGAGCAGTACTTC. This codes for CASSEARGARYEQYF. The rearrangement joins TRBV6-1 to TRBJ2-7, with 8 bases fitting TRBD2. Germline V lookup: CDR1 MNHNS, CDR2 SASEGT. J lost 3 bases, V lost 0 bases, and 4 bases had no gene match. The CDR3 covers 15 residues.

Here the CDR3 DNA reads TGTGCCAGCAGCTCCACAGGGGTCGGGGAGACCCAGTACTTC. Residues: CASSSTGVGETQYF. The chain couples TRBV5-6 to TRBJ2-5; 7 bases align to TRBD1. The CDR3 totals 14 residues. V was clipped by 3 bases and J by 5 bases; unmatched bases: 7. Germline CDR1 SGHDT, CDR2 YYEEEE. The whole variable domain, remainder taken from reference TRBV5-6 and TRBJ2-5, is DAGVTQSPTHLIKTRGQQVTLRCSPKSGHDTVSWYQQALGQGPQFIFQYYEEEERQRGNFPDRFSGHQFPNYSSELNVNALLLGDSALYLCASSSTGVGETQYFGPGTRLLVL.

The chain combines TRBV7-2 with TRBJ1-4; D remains unclear. Deletions cut 2 bases from V and 8 bases from J, with 15 bases between. This CDR3 spans 15 amino acids. Germline CDR1 and CDR2: SGHTA and FQGNSA. The CDR3 region is CASSLLAQAEEKLFF. The CDR3 DNA reads TGTGCCAGCAGCTTATTGGCCCAGGCAGAGGAAAAACTGTTTTTT.